This TCR beta chain derives from a study of T cells after yellow fever vaccination. TCRdb re-derived calls from the 5' RACE reads in MiXCR, one entry per CDR3 protein. Of over 15,000 distinct CDR3 sequences detected, more than 4% appear once; the ten largest clones hold 0.4%. This CDR3 contains 16 residues. Losses at the gene ends were 4 bases for V and 1 base for J; bases not matched to a gene: 7. Germline V gives CDR1 DFQATT, CDR2 SNEGSKA (reference sequence). In this sample, this clonotype turned up many times. The material was PBMCs, either bulk or a sorted T-cell subset (CD4+, CD8+, memory, or dextramer-sorted; not recorded which), obtained 15 days after the yellow fever booster vaccination. The TCR was taken from a man aged 25 to 45 who received the YFV17D yellow fever vaccine. This rearrangement joins TRBV20-1 to TRBJ2-1; 10 nucleotides match TRBD2. CDR3 nucleotides: TGCAGTGCTAACCCGGGACTAGCGTCTTCCTACAATGAGCAGTTCTTC. It specifies CSANPGLASSYNEQFF.